A selection of T cell receptor beta chains follows, all from one sample in a study of cytomegalovirus exposure and HLA in healthy donors. The method was immunoSEQ multiplex PCR; TCRdb's version includes in-frame clones alone and lacks a portion of them. The table lists some 180,000 clones, around 81% of them singletons. The sequencing input was PBMCs. The origin of the receptors is a man aged 30-40 years in good health and CMV-seronegative. The CDR3 runs from the conserved cysteine through the conserved F or W. A D gene is named only where the DNA matches it firmly. Size values are once, few and many counts, or a class for expanded clones, and some rows have none.

J gene: TRBJ1-2; V gene: TRBV11-1; clone size: -; D gene: -; CDR3 DNA: TGTGCCAGCAGCTTAGTCTCTGGGCTCGCCGAAAATGGCTACACCTTC; CDR3 protein: CASSLVSGLAENGYTF
J gene: TRBJ2-7; V gene: TRBV5-5; clone size: -; D gene: -; CDR3 DNA: TGTGCCAGCAGCCCCATGAACAGACACTACGAGCAGTACTTC; CDR3 protein: CASSPMNRHYEQYF
J gene: TRBJ2-3; V gene: TRBV21-1; clone size: -; D gene: -; CDR3 DNA: TGTGCCAGCAGCCGCAGCGGGGGGCGAGACACAGATACGCAGTATTTT; CDR3 protein: CASSRSGGRDTDTQYF
J gene: TRBJ1-6; V gene: TRBV25-1; clone size: -; D gene: TRBD1; CDR3 DNA: TGTGCCAGCAGTGGGACAGGGCGGAATTCACCCCTCCACTTT; CDR3 protein: CASSGTGRNSPLHF
J gene: TRBJ1-2; V gene: TRBV18; clone size: -; D gene: -; CDR3 DNA: TGTGCCAGCTCACCACCGTCAGCTAACTATGGCTACACCTTC; CDR3 protein: CASSPPSANYGYTF
J gene: TRBJ2-1; V gene: TRBV6-4; clone size: -; D gene: TRBD2; CDR3 DNA: TGTGCCAGCAGGCCCCTAGCGGGACAAAAGAATGAGCAGTTCTTC; CDR3 protein: CASRPLAGQKNEQFF
J gene: TRBJ2-1; V gene: TRBV6-5; clone size: once; D gene: TRBD1; CDR3 DNA: TGTGCCAGCAGCCCTCGACAGGGAACGGAGCAGTTCTTC; CDR3 protein: CASSPRQGTEQFF
J gene: TRBJ2-7; V gene: TRBV9; clone size: -; D gene: -; CDR3 DNA: TGTGCCAGCAGCCCGGCGGCAGGGTCCTACGAGCAGTACTTC; CDR3 protein: CASSPAAGSYEQYF
J gene: TRBJ2-1; V gene: TRBV11-2; clone size: -; D gene: TRBD2; CDR3 DNA: TGTGCCAGCAGCAAAGGGACTAGCGGAGACAATGAGCAGTTCTTC; CDR3 protein: CASSKGTSGDNEQFF
J gene: TRBJ1-3; V gene: TRBV11-2; clone size: once; D gene: TRBD1; CDR3 DNA: TGTGCCAGCAGCCGTGCAAGGGGGCTTTCTGGAAACACCATATATTTT; CDR3 protein: CASSRARGLSGNTIYF
J gene: TRBJ2-6; V gene: TRBV6-6; clone size: -; D gene: -; CDR3 DNA: TGTGCCAGCAGTATACAGGGAGACAACGTCCTGACTTTC; CDR3 protein: CASSIQGDNVLTF
J gene: TRBJ2-1; V gene: TRBV5-5; clone size: -; D gene: TRBD2; CDR3 DNA: TGTGCCAGCAGCCCAAGACTAGCGGGAGGGCTTGATGAGCAGTTCTTC; CDR3 protein: CASSPRLAGGLDEQFF
J gene: TRBJ2-7; V gene: TRBV5-1; clone size: -; D gene: -; CDR3 DNA: TGCGCCAGCAGCTTGGCGCCCGCTAGCGAGTACTACGAGCAGTACTTC; CDR3 protein: CASSLAPASEYYEQYF
J gene: TRBJ1-3; V gene: TRBV10-3; clone size: once; D gene: -; CDR3 DNA: TGTGCCATCAGTGAAGGGGGAGGGAGAAACACCATATATTTT; CDR3 protein: CAISEGGGRNTIYF
J gene: TRBJ1-1; V gene: TRBV6-1; clone size: -; D gene: -; CDR3 DNA: TGTGCCAGCACGTCAGGGTTCGTCACTGAAGCTTTCTTT; CDR3 protein: CASTSGFVTEAFF
J gene: TRBJ2-1; V gene: TRBV28; clone size: once; D gene: TRBD1; CDR3 DNA: TGTGCCAGCAGTCCGGGGGACAGGGTGCCTTTCTTC; CDR3 protein: CASSPGDRVPFF
J gene: TRBJ2-3; V gene: TRBV10-3; clone size: -; D gene: -; CDR3 DNA: TGTGCCATCACCGGGGGGCCCTCCCCCACAGATACGCAGTATTTT; CDR3 protein: CAITGGPSPTDTQYF
J gene: TRBJ1-5; V gene: TRBV2; clone size: -; D gene: -; CDR3 DNA: TGTGCCAGCAGTTCGACGGCGGGTCCCCAGCATTTT; CDR3 protein: CASSSTAGPQHF
J gene: TRBJ2-5; V gene: TRBV5-1; clone size: -; D gene: TRBD2; CDR3 DNA: TGCGCCAGCAGCTTGGAAGGGTCTAGCGGGTTCCAAGAGACCCAGTACTTC; CDR3 protein: CASSLEGSSGFQETQYF
J gene: TRBJ2-7; V gene: TRBV10-3; clone size: -; D gene: TRBD2; CDR3 DNA: TGTGCCATCAGTGAGTCGCGGGAGGTTGGGCAGTACTTC; CDR3 protein: CAISESREVGQYF
J gene: TRBJ2-1; V gene: TRBV7-9; clone size: -; D gene: -; CDR3 DNA: TGTGCCAGCAGCTTAGGTAGCGTTAATGAGCAGTTCTTC; CDR3 protein: CASSLGSVNEQFF
J gene: TRBJ1-3; V gene: TRBV29-1; clone size: -; D gene: TRBD1; CDR3 DNA: TGCAGCGTTGAAGATTTAAGTCCCAGGGGGTCTGGAAACACCATATATTTT; CDR3 protein: CSVEDLSPRGSGNTIYF
J gene: TRBJ2-1; V gene: TRBV6-6; clone size: -; D gene: -; CDR3 DNA: TGTGCCAGCAGTTACTCCGACCCTAGCTCCTACAATGAGCAGTTCTTC; CDR3 protein: CASSYSDPSSYNEQFF
J gene: TRBJ1-1; V gene: TRBV5-4; clone size: -; D gene: -; CDR3 DNA: TGTGCCAGCAGCCGCCAGGGGACTGAAGCTTTCTTT; CDR3 protein: CASSRQGTEAFF
J gene: TRBJ2-7; V gene: TRBV19; clone size: -; D gene: TRBD1; CDR3 DNA: TGTGCCAGTAGTATAGCCCTGGACAGGTACTACGAGCAGTACTTC; CDR3 protein: CASSIALDRYYEQYF
J gene: TRBJ2-1; V gene: TRBV2; clone size: -; D gene: TRBD1; CDR3 DNA: TGTGCCAGCAGCAACCAACGGACAGGGACCGGCAATGAGCAGTTCTTC; CDR3 protein: CASSNQRTGTGNEQFF
J gene: TRBJ1-3; V gene: TRBV11-2; clone size: -; D gene: -; CDR3 DNA: TGTGCCACCCGGCGGGGCGGCCGTAACACCATATATTTT; CDR3 protein: CATRRGGRNTIYF
J gene: TRBJ2-1; V gene: TRBV9; clone size: once; D gene: TRBD2; CDR3 DNA: TGTGCCAGCAGCGTAGAAGCGGGGAGGGCAAATGAGCAGTTCTTC; CDR3 protein: CASSVEAGRANEQFF
J gene: TRBJ2-6; V gene: TRBV5-1; clone size: once; D gene: -; CDR3 DNA: TGCGCCAGCAGGAAGTATAGACTAAATGAGGGGGCCAACGTCCTGACTTTC; CDR3 protein: CASRKYRLNEGANVLTF
J gene: TRBJ1-1; V gene: TRBV15; clone size: -; D gene: TRBD1; CDR3 DNA: TGTGCCACCAGCGACAGGGGTTTCGGCACTGAAGCTTTCTTT; CDR3 protein: CATSDRGFGTEAFF